What follows are 4 T cell receptor beta chains derived from one specimen sequenced in a study of cytomegalovirus exposure and HLA in healthy donors. Assay used: immunoSEQ multiplex PCR; TCRdb lists only in-frame clones, some missing. The table has a few hundred thousand clones, 88% seen once; the top ten hold approximately 0.95%. Sequenced input: PBMCs. Every receptor here comes from a woman between 18 and 30 years old in good health and CMV-seronegative.

The chain combines TRBV6-6 with TRBJ2-2, with D possibly being TRBD2 (5 bases). With 4 bases removed from V and 7 bases from J, the gap between germline ends came to 13 bases. CDR1 MNHNY and CDR2 SVGAGI come from the germline V gene (reference sequence). There are 14 residues in the CDR3. CDR3 coding DNA: TGTGCCAGCAGTTTCGGGTCTGAGGGCGGGGAGCTGTTTTTT. Protein: CASSFGSEGGELFF.

The V and J genes are TRBV9 and TRBJ2-3, with 8 bases that match TRBD2. The CDR3 contains 16 residues. Germline V gene data show CDR1 as SGDLS and CDR2 as YYNGEE. The junction had 13 bases not matched to a gene; V was cut back by 4 bases and J by 6 bases. The CDR3 DNA sequence: TGTGCCAGCAGCCCCTCGGGCGGGAGGCGTGGGGATACGCAGTATTTT. Protein: CASSPSGGRRGDTQYF.

The chain links TRBV5-1 to TRBJ1-2, with TRBD1 matching over 7 bases. The V and J ends lost 2 bases and 3 bases, in that order; junction bases with no gene match: 4. Per the germline V gene, CDR1 is SGHRS and CDR2 is YFSETQ. CDR3 length equals 14 residues. This chain's CDR3 is CASSFDRVDYGYTF. Written as DNA, the CDR3 is TGCGCCAGCAGCTTTGACAGGGTAGACTATGGCTACACCTTC.

This rearrangement joins TRBV7-9 to TRBJ2-3; 9 nucleotides line up with TRBD1. The CDR3 length is 15 residues. CDR1 and CDR2 from the germline V gene are SEHNR and FQNEAQ (reference sequence). V was clipped by 1 base and J by 5 bases; unmatched bases: 4. CDR3 nucleotide sequence: TGTGCCAGCAGCTTAGTGGGACAGGGTATAGATACGCAGTATTTT. As protein: CASSLVGQGIDTQYF.